This T cell receptor (beta chain) derives from a study of cytomegalovirus exposure and HLA in healthy donors. PCR was performed using 60 Vbeta and 13 Jbeta primers. Data came from immunoSEQ multiplex PCR; TCRdb stores just in-frame clones and leaves some out. The sample records fewer than 140,000 clones, 65% to 80% being singletons. Whole-study findings and limits: At a 0.05 false discovery rate, a later analysis found approximately 15,000 TCR beta sequences to be associated with HLA alleles. Cytomegalovirus association was listed for under 200 TCR beta chains. Productive rates of about 90% or about 30% were seen for most TCR beta V segments in an earlier analysis.

Germline V lookup: CDR1 MNHEY, CDR2 SVGAGI. CDR3 size: 16 residues. Losses at the gene ends were 4 bases for V and 5 bases for J; bases not matched to a gene: 6. As regards this clone: The antigen remains unidentified.

The specimen sequenced was PBMCs. The genes are TRBV6-5 and TRBJ1-4; 11 positions match TRBD1. The sequence came from a man aged 55 to 70 in good health and CMV-seronegative. The CDR3 coding sequence is TGTGCCAGCAGTTTCAGGACAGGGGGCGCGAATGAAAAACTGTTTTTT. Its protein is CASSFRTGGANEKLFF.